Shown below are 14 T cell receptor beta chains from a single sample sequenced in a study of blood T cell repertoires in COVID-19. Sequencing used immunoSEQ multiplex PCR; TCRdb keeps in-frame clones, though not all of them. The table lists approximately 200,000 clones, 70% to 90% of them singletons, with 10% to 11% in the top ten. What was sequenced was PBMCs or T cells enriched from blood (not recorded which). The receptor source for this set is a man under 40 who had recovered from COVID-19.

V is TRBV7-9 and J is TRBJ2-5, with D tentatively TRBD1 (6 bases). Germline CDR1 is SEHNR and CDR2 is FQNEAQ (reference sequence). V was trimmed by 6 bases and J by 1 base, leaving 12 bases between them. The CDR3 totals 14 residues. This CDR3 is CASRDSLFQETQYF. The CDR3, as DNA: TGTGCCAGCAGGGACAGTCTTTTCCAAGAGACCCAGTACTTC.

This chain links TRBV19 with TRBJ1-5; D gene uncertain. CDR3 length: 15 residues. CDR1 LNHDA and CDR2 SQIVND come from the germline V gene (reference sequence). V lost 3 bases and J lost 2, with 11 bases in between. The CDR3 sequence: CASSISRDRNQPQHF. The CDR3 DNA sequence: TGTGCCAGTAGTATCTCGAGGGATCGCAATCAGCCCCAGCATTTT.

The chain recombines TRBV3-1 (or the pseudogene TRBV3-2) with TRBJ1-2, with a possible D match to TRBD1 (6 bases). Trimming pared 1 base from V and 8 bases from J, leaving 17 bases between. CDR1 and CDR2 from the germline V gene are LGHDT and YNNKEL (reference sequence). This CDR3 has 15 amino acids. This CDR3 reads CASSQVFQGKRGYTF. The CDR3 DNA reads TGTGCCAGCAGCCAAGTTTTTCAGGGGAAGAGAGGCTACACCTTC.

This clone was recorded once. J is TRBJ2-7 and V is TRBV29-1, with D possibly being TRBD2 (6 bases). Looked up from germline, CDR1 is SQVTM and CDR2 is ANQGSEA. Trimming shortened V by 3 bases and J by 5 bases, and 17 bases separated the two germline ends. CDR3 length equals 14 residues. CDR3 nucleotide sequence: TGCAGCGTTGATAAAGGGAGGAGGGGAGACGAGCAGTACTTC. Amino acids: CSVDKGRRGDEQYF.

The chain joins TRBV6-4 to TRBJ2-3; 7 nucleotides align to TRBD2. In germline, CDR1 is MRHNA, CDR2 SNTAGT. The CDR3 loop spans 14 amino acids. Trimming at V came to 4 bases and at J to 4 bases, leaving 5 bases not matched to a gene. The CDR3 loop reads CASSVDGRADTQYF. CDR3 DNA sequence: TGTGCCAGCAGTGTGGATGGGAGGGCAGATACGCAGTATTTT.

The V gene is TRBV11-2, the J gene TRBJ1-2, with 7 bases fitting TRBD1. The length of the CDR3 is 17 residues. Germline V CDR1 and CDR2: SGHAT, FQNNGV. The ends lost 1 base at V and 10 bases at J; junction bases unmatched: 18. CDR3 amino acids: CASSLANLPQGIHDYTF. CDR3 DNA: TGTGCCAGCAGCTTAGCGAACCTACCACAGGGGATCCACGACTACACCTTC.

The genes are TRBV3-1 (or the pseudogene TRBV3-2) and TRBJ2-1, with D possibly TRBD1 on 5 matching bases. Germline assignment: CDR1 LGHDT and CDR2 YNNKEL (reference sequence). CDR3 size: 14 residues. Trimming shortened V by 8 bases and J by 1 base, and 12 bases separated the two germline ends. This CDR3 reads CASATGISYNEQFF. DNA for the CDR3: TGTGCCAGCGCCACAGGTATATCCTACAATGAGCAGTTCTTC.

The V and J genes are TRBV6-6 and TRBJ2-2; 8 bases align to TRBD2. Germline V gives CDR1 MNHNY, CDR2 SVGAGI (reference sequence). Unmatched junction bases numbered 7, after V lost 6 bases and J lost 4 bases. CDR3 length equals 15 residues. CDR3 protein: CASSQGLGGTGELFF. The CDR3 DNA reads as TGTGCCAGCAGCCAGGGACTAGGGGGCACCGGGGAGCTGTTTTTT.

This clone was detected only a few times. The chain links TRBV14 to TRBJ2-5, with D unclear. There are 12 residues in the CDR3. The germline V gene encodes CDR1 SGHDN and CDR2 FVKESK. V gave up 1 base and J gave up 5 bases, with 5 bases separating them. CDR3 DNA sequence: TGTGCCAGCAGCCAAGTGAGTGAGACCCAGTACTTC. This sequence encodes CASSQVSETQYF.

This chain uses TRBV5-8 with TRBJ1-5; possible D gene TRBD1, 5 bases. This CDR3 contains 15 residues. Germline-derived CDR1 and CDR2 are SGHTS and YDEGEE. V shed 2 bases and J shed 9 bases, with 18 bases lying between them. In DNA, the CDR3 is TGTGCCAGCAGCTTCTCAGGAGGGGAGACCTCGCCCCAGCATTTT. This codes for CASSFSGGETSPQHF. Full variable domain (outside the CDR3, taken from reference TRBV5-8 and TRBJ1-5): EAGVTQSPTHLIKTRGQQATLRCSPISGHTSVYWYQQALGLGLQFLLWYDEGEERNRGNFPPRFSGRQFPNYSSELNVNALELEDSALYLCASSFSGGETSPQHFGDGTRLSIL.

The V and J genes are TRBV24-1 and TRBJ2-7; 9 nucleotides line up with TRBD2. J lost 5 bases, V lost 3 bases, and 4 bases had no gene match. CDR1 KGHDR and CDR2 SFDVKD come from the germline V gene. This CDR3 is built from 14 residues. The CDR3 DNA reads as TGTGCCACCAGTGATGTGGCTAGCGGGGACGAGCAGTACTTC. Encoded protein: CATSDVASGDEQYF.

This chain connects TRBV9 to TRBJ2-1, with 12 nucleotides matching TRBD2. With 5 bases clipped from V and 2 bases from J, the junction kept 5 bases outside the gene matches. In germline, CDR1 is SGDLS, CDR2 YYNGEE. The CDR3 is made up of 16 amino acids. This chain's CDR3 is CASSGSSGRAYNEQFF. CDR3 nucleotide sequence: TGTGCCAGCAGTGGATCTAGCGGGAGGGCCTACAATGAGCAGTTCTTC.

This clone appeared a few times. This chain connects TRBV7-2 to TRBJ1-2; 7 bases map to TRBD1. In germline, CDR1 is SGHTA, CDR2 FQGNSA. This CDR3 comprises 14 residues. After removal of 7 bases from V and 3 bases from J, the junction contained 8 bases not matched to a gene. The CDR3 loop reads CASMIQGTDYGYTF. The CDR3 DNA follows: TGTGCCAGCATGATACAGGGGACCGACTATGGCTACACCTTC.

V gene TRBV14 combines with J gene TRBJ2-5, with TRBD1 as a possible D gene (6 bases). This CDR3 is built from 17 residues. V was clipped by 1 base and J by 2 bases, with 17 bases between them. Per the germline V gene, CDR1 is SGHDN and CDR2 is FVKESK. As DNA, the CDR3 is TGTGCCAGCAGCCAAGGAACCCTAAGGGGGAGACAAGAGACCCAGTACTTC. Translating it yields CASSQGTLRGRQETQYF.